This entry lists 20 T cell receptor beta chains sequenced from one sample in a study of T cell repertoires in cytomegalovirus infection. TCRdb reprocessed the reads via MiXCR and lists one record per CDR3 protein. The table has roughly 300,000 distinct CDR3 sequences, over 7.5% seen once. The material sequenced was PBMCs. These receptors were collected from a human donor in good health (CMV status not recorded). Some clones in this sample may be carry-over from other donors' samples.

This clonotype was seen many times. The genes are TRBV2 and TRBJ2-7, with D possibly matching TRBD1 (6 bases). The V and J ends lost 1 base and 3 bases respectively, with 13 bases between them. The CDR3 contains 15 residues. CDR1 SNHLY and CDR2 FYNNEI come from the germline V gene. The CDR3 sequence: CASSEEGTRNYEQYF. The CDR3 bases are TGTGCCAGCAGTGAAGAGGGGACACGAAACTACGAGCAGTACTTC.

This clonotype occurred many times. The rearrangement links TRBV25-1 to TRBJ1-6; the D gene is possibly TRBD1 (6 bases). Per the germline V gene, CDR1 is MGHDK and CDR2 is SYGVNS. This CDR3 region has 14 residues. V gave up 6 bases and J gave up 9 bases, with 15 bases separating them. The CDR3 loop is CASRGGLGGSPLHF. CDR3 bases: TGTGCCAGCAGGGGGGGGCTTGGAGGTTCACCCCTCCACTTT.

This clonotype showed up just a few times. The chain employs TRBV6-1 and TRBJ2-3; 9 nucleotides agree with TRBD1. Germline V gives CDR1 MNHNS, CDR2 SASEGT. The CDR3 is 14 residues long. Trimming took 4 bases from V and 5 from J; bases not matched to a gene: 4. The CDR3 DNA reads TGTGCCAGCAGTGCCGGGACAGGGAAAGATACGCAGTATTTT. Protein product: CASSAGTGKDTQYF.

This clonotype occurred many times. In DNA, the CDR3 is TGTGCCAGCAGCTTATACAGTATCGCAGCGGGCGGCAATCAGCCCCAGCATTTT. The encoded protein is CASSLYSIAAGGNQPQHF. This chain joins TRBV7-2 and TRBJ1-5; D is undetermined. Germline V lookup: CDR1 SGHTA, CDR2 FQGNSA. V was pared by 2 bases and J by 2 bases, with 19 bases between. CDR3 length: 18 residues.

This clonotype occurred a few times. The genes are TRBV19 and TRBJ2-5; D may be TRBD2 (5 bases). The CDR3 consists of 16 residues. Trimming stripped 2 bases from V and 0 bases from J, with 13 bases between. Germline CDR1 LNHDA, CDR2 SQIVND (reference sequence). Here the CDR3 reads CASSISVGANQETQYF. The CDR3 DNA reads TGTGCCAGTAGTATATCGGTGGGAGCGAACCAAGAGACCCAGTACTTC.

This clonotype was detected ten times or more. The V call is TRBV7-2, the J call TRBJ2-7; the D gene is possibly TRBD1 (6 bases). CDR1 is SGHTA and CDR2 is FQGNSA in the germline V gene. Trimming shortened V by 4 bases and J by 4 bases, and 14 bases separated the two germline ends. The CDR3 has 14 residues. This chain's CDR3 is CASSSGHLPYEQYF. The CDR3 bases are TGTGCCAGCAGCTCGGGACACTTACCTTACGAGCAGTACTTC.

V is TRBV18 and J is TRBJ2-1, with D hard to call. The V gene lost 6 bases and the J gene lost 7 bases, with 16 bases spanning the gap. The CDR3 sequence is 14 residues long. The germline V gene encodes CDR1 KGHSH and CDR2 LQKENI. CDR3: CASSPGFRVNEQFF. The CDR3 DNA sequence: TGTGCCAGCTCTCCGGGTTTCCGGGTGAATGAGCAGTTCTTC.

Comments on this clonotype: This may be a read error, as it is one base from a much larger clone. The chain joins TRBV7-2 to TRBJ2-3; 12 bases line up with TRBD2. Germline V gene data show CDR1 as SGHTA and CDR2 as FQGNSA. The J segment lost 7 bases and the V segment lost 5 bases, leaving 7 bases of the junction unmatched. The CDR3 loop spans 15 amino acids. The CDR3 DNA reads TGTGCCAGCAGCACTAGCGGGGGGTCTCTGTATACGCAGTATTTT. As protein: CASSTSGGSLYTQYF.

There are a few counts of this clonotype. The rearrangement uses TRBV6-5 and TRBJ1-1; 8 bases map to TRBD1. The CDR3 sequence is 13 residues long. Germline values: CDR1 MNHEY, CDR2 SVGAGI. Trimming took 6 bases from V and 10 from J; bases not matched to a gene: 10. The CDR3, as DNA: TGTGCCAGCAGCACGACGGGACAGGTTGTAGCTTTCTTT. This gives the protein CASSTTGQVVAFF.

In its sample, this clonotype was seen many times. The CDR3 protein is CASSSNGGQYEQYF. CDR3 in DNA: TGTGCCAGCAGTTCCAACGGGGGGCAATACGAGCAGTACTTC. The gene calls are TRBV27 and TRBJ2-7; TRBD2 is a possible D gene (7 bases). The CDR3 covers 14 residues. Germline CDR1 MNHEY, CDR2 SMNVEV (reference sequence). V dropped 4 bases and J dropped 4 bases, with 14 bases sitting between them.

This clonotype came up many times. The chain uses TRBV7-2 and TRBJ2-5; D is possibly TRBD2 (6 bases). The CDR3 spans 15 residues. Germline CDR1 and CDR2: SGHTA and FQGNSA. V was trimmed by 6 bases and J by 4 bases, leaving 18 bases between them. The CDR3 nucleotides read TGTGCCAGCAGTCACGGCCGGCGGGGTCGAGAGACCCAGTACTTC. It yields the protein CASSHGRRGRETQYF.

The chain has TRBV5-1 and TRBJ2-3; 7 bases agree with TRBD1. This CDR3 spans 15 amino acids. The V gene end was trimmed by 0 bases and the J gene end by 6 bases; junction bases not matched to a gene: 7. The germline V gene encodes CDR1 SGHRS and CDR2 YFSETQ. DNA for the CDR3: TGCGCCAGCAGCTTGGGAGACAGGGTTGGGGATACGCAGTATTTT. Translating gives CASSLGDRVGDTQYF.

This sequence joins TRBV28 and TRBJ2-7; tentatively, D is TRBD2 (5 bases). The V and J ends lost 5 bases and 5 bases respectively, with 19 bases between them. The CDR3 loop spans 15 amino acids. The germline CDR1 and CDR2 sequences are MDHEN and SYDVKM. The CDR3 DNA follows: TGTGCCAGCAGTCCCCTAGGTCCAGATAGCGACGAGCAGTACTTC. Protein: CASSPLGPDSDEQYF.

The J gene is TRBJ2-7, the V gene TRBV18; no reliable D call. The V and J ends lost 2 bases and 1 base respectively, with 12 bases between them. The CDR3 has 15 residues. Germline values: CDR1 KGHSH, CDR2 LQKENI. In nucleotides, the CDR3 is TGTGCCAGCTCACCAAATTCTGTGGCGTCCTACGAGCAGTACTTC. Its protein product is CASSPNSVASYEQYF.

This clonotype was observed at least ten times. V is TRBV7-2 and J is TRBJ2-5; possibly TRBD1 or TRBD2 for D (5 bases each). CDR1 is SGHTA and CDR2 is FQGNSA in the germline V gene. The CDR3 runs 14 residues. The germline V and J ends were trimmed by 0 bases and 5 bases, with 10 bases remaining between them. The CDR3 nucleotides read TGTGCCAGCAGCTTAGCCTGGGGACCGGAGACCCAGTACTTC. This sequence encodes CASSLAWGPETQYF.

V usage is TRBV20-1 and J usage is TRBJ1-2, with D perhaps TRBD1 (5 bases). The CDR3 has 15 amino acids. V lost 0 bases to trimming and J lost 5 bases, with 16 bases between them. Looked up from germline, CDR1 is DFQATT and CDR2 is SNEGSKA (reference sequence). The CDR3 bases are TGCAGTGCTAGAGATAGACAGAAGGAACGATATGGCTACACCTTC. Amino acids: CSARDRQKERYGYTF.

A note on this clonotype: Since a much larger clone is just one base distant, this may be a read error. The genes are TRBV7-8 and TRBJ1-2; D gene uncertain. V dropped 2 bases and J dropped 2 bases, with 12 bases sitting between them. The V gene's germline CDR1 is SGHVS and CDR2 FQNEAQ. There are 15 residues in the CDR3. The CDR3 here is CASSLTTFQNYGYTF. The CDR3 nucleotides are TGTGCCAGCAGCTTAACCACATTCCAAAACTATGGCTACACCTTC.

This clonotype was observed at least ten times. The chain uses TRBV11-2 and TRBJ2-2; the D gene is possibly TRBD2 (5 bases). Trimming pared 5 bases from V and 5 bases from J, leaving 18 bases between. CDR3 length: 16 residues. Germline V gives CDR1 SGHAT, CDR2 FQNNGV. The CDR3 loop is CASSPWTGLRTGELFF. The CDR3 DNA reads TGTGCCAGCAGCCCATGGACGGGATTAAGGACCGGGGAGCTGTTTTTT. The full variable domain, rest sourced from reference TRBV11-2 and TRBJ2-2, is EAGVAQSPRYKIIEKRQSVAFWCNPISGHATLYWYQQILGQGPKLLIQFQNNGVVDDSQLPKDRFSAERLKGVDSTLKIQPAKLEDSAVYLCASSPWTGLRTGELFFGEGSRLTVL.

The chain carries TRBV3-1 and TRBJ1-1, with D possibly matching TRBD1 (5 bases). Germline values: CDR1 LGHDT, CDR2 YNNKEL (reference sequence). CDR3 length: 14 amino acids. Trimming shortened V by 1 base and J by 8 bases, and 14 bases separated the two germline ends. CDR3 in amino acids: CASSQVGRGVEAFF. The DNA for the CDR3 is TGTGCCAGCAGCCAAGTAGGACGGGGGGTAGAAGCTTTCTTT.

This clonotype came up many times. This sequence joins TRBV20-1 and TRBJ2-2; 8 bases line up with TRBD1. This CDR3 spans 13 amino acids. From germline, CDR1 is DFQATT and CDR2 SNEGSKA (reference sequence). This CDR3 is CRGRDRRTGELFF. Here the CDR3 DNA reads TGCAGGGGCCGGGACAGGCGGACCGGGGAGCTGTTTTTT.